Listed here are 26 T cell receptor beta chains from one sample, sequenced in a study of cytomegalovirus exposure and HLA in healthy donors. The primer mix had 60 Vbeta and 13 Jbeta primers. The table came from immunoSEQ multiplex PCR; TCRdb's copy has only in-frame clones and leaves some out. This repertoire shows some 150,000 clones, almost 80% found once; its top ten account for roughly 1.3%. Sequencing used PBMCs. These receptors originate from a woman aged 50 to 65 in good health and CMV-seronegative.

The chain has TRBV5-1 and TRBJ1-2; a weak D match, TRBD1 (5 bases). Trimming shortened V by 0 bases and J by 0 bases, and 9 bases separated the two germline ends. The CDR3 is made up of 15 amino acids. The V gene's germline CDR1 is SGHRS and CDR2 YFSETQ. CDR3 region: CASSLAGTANYGYTF. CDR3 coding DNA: TGCGCCAGCAGCTTGGCAGGGACTGCTAACTATGGCTACACCTTC.

The CDR3 DNA follows: TGTGCCAGCAGCCGCGAAACTCGGGCCGGGATAAAGAACACTGAAGCTTTCTTT. Protein sequence: CASSRETRAGIKNTEAFF. The chain joins TRBV4-2 to TRBJ1-1; D unresolved. The CDR3 is 18 amino acids. V shed 4 bases and J shed 1 base, with 22 bases lying between them. Germline V lookup: CDR1 LGHNA, CDR2 YNFKEQ.

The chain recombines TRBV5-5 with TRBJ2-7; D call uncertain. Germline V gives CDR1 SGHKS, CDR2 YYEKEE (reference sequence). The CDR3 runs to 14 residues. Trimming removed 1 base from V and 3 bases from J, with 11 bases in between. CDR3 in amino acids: CASSLTVRNYEQYF. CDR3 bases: TGTGCCAGCAGCTTGACAGTTAGAAACTACGAGCAGTACTTC.

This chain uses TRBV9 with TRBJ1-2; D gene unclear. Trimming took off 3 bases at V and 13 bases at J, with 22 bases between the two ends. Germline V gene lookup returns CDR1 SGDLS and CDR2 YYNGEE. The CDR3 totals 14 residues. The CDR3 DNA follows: TGTGCCAGCAGCGAGAGGGTCGGAGGGTCGGCGGTCACCTTC. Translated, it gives CASSERVGGSAVTF.

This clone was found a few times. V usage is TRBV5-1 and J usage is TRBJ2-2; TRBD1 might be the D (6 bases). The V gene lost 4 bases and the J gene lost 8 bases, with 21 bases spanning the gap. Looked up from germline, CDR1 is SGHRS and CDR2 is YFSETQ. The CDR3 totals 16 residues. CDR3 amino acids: CASSGWDTLAQGELFF. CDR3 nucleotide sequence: TGCGCCAGCAGCGGATGGGACACACTGGCGCAGGGGGAGCTGTTTTTT.

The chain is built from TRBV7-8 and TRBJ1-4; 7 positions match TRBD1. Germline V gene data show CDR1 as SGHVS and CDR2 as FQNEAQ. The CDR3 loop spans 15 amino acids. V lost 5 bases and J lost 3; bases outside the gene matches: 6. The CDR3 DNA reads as TGTGCCAGCAGCCCCCCGGGACAGCCTAATGAAAAACTGTTTTTT. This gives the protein CASSPPGQPNEKLFF.

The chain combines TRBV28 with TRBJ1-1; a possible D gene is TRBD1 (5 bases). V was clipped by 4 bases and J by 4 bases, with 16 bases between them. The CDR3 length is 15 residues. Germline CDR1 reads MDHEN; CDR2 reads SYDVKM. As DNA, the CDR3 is TGTGCCAGCAGTTCGACAGCCGGGCGAGTCACTGAAGCTTTCTTT. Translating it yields CASSSTAGRVTEAFF.

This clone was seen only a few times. The CDR3 nucleotides read TGTGCCAGCCACGCGGGGGGATACTCCTACGAGCAGTACTTC. Its translation is CASHAGGYSYEQYF. The rearrangement links TRBV19 to TRBJ2-7, with TRBD2 matching 8 bases. Trimming cost V 9 bases and J 0 bases; bases outside gene matches: 7. CDR3 length equals 14 residues. Germline CDR1 reads LNHDA; CDR2 reads SQIVND (reference sequence).

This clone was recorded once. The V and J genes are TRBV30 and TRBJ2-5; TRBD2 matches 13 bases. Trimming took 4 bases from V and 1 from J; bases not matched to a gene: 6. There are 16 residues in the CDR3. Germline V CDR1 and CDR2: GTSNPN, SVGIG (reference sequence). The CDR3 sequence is CAWIGTSGMPQETQYF. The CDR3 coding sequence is TGTGCCTGGATAGGGACTAGCGGGATGCCCCAAGAGACCCAGTACTTC. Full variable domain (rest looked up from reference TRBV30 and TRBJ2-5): SQTIHQWPATLVQPVGSPLSLECTVEGTSNPNLYWYRQAAGRGLQLLFYSVGIGQISSEVPQNLSASRPQDRQFILSSKKLLLSDSGFYLCAWIGTSGMPQETQYFGPGTRLLVL.

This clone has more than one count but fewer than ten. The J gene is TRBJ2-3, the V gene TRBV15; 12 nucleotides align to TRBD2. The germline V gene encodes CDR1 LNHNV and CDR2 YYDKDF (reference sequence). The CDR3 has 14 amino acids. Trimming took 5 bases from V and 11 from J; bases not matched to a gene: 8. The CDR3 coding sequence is TGTGCCACCAGCTCCGGGACTAGCGGGTCAAAGCAGTATTTT. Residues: CATSSGTSGSKQYF. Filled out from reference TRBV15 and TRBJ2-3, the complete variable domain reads DAMVIQNPRYQVTQFGKPVTLSCSQTLNHNVMYWYQQKSSQAPKLLFHYYDKDFNNEADTPDNFQSRRPNTSFCFLDIRSPGLGDTAMYLCATSSGTSGSKQYFGPGTRLTVL.

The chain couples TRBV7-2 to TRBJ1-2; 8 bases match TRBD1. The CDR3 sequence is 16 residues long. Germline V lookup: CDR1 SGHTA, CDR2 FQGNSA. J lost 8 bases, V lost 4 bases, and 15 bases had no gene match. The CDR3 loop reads CASSSTLQGVGGGYTF. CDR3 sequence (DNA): TGTGCCAGCAGCTCAACTCTACAGGGGGTAGGAGGAGGCTACACCTTC.

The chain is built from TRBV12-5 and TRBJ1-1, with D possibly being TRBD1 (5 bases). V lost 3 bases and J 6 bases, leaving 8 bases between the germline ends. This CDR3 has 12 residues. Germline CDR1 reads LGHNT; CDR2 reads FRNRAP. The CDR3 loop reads CASGFWGAEAFF. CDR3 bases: TGTGCTAGTGGTTTTTGGGGGGCTGAAGCTTTCTTT.

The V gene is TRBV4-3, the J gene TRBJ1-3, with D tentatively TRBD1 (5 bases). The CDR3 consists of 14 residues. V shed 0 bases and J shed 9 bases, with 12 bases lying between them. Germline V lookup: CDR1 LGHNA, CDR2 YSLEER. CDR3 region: CASSQERGIGTIYF. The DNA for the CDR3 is TGCGCCAGCAGCCAAGAGCGGGGGATCGGCACCATATATTTT.

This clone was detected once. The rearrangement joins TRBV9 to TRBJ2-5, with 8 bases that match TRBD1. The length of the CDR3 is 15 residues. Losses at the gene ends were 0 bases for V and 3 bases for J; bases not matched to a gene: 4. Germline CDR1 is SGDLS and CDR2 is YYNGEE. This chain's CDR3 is CASSVGDRGKETQYF. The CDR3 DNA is TGTGCCAGCAGCGTAGGAGACAGGGGAAAAGAGACCCAGTACTTC.

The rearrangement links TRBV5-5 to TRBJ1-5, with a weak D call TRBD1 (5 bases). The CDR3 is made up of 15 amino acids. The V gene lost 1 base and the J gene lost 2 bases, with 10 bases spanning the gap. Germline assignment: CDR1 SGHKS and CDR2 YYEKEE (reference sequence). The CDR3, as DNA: TGTGCCAGCAGCTTGTACGACAGACGCAATCAGCCCCAGCATTTT. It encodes CASSLYDRRNQPQHF.

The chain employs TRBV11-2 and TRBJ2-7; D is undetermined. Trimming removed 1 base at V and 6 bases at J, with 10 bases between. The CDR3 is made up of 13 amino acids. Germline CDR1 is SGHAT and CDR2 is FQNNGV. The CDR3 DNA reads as TGTGCCAGCAGCTTAGGTTCCCAGATCGAGCAGTACTTC. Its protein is CASSLGSQIEQYF.

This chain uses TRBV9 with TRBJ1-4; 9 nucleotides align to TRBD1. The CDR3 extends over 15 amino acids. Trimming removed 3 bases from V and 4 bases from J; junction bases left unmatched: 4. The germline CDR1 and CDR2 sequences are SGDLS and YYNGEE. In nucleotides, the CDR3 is TGTGCCAGCAGCGCCAGGACAGGGGTTAATGAAAAACTGTTTTTT. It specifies CASSARTGVNEKLFF.

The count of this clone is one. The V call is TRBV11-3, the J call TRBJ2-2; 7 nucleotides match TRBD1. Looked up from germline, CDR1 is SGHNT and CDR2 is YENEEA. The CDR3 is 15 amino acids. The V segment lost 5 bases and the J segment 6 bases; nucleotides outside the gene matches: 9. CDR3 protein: CASSAGGQPAGELFF. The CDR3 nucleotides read TGTGCCAGCAGCGCAGGGGGACAACCCGCCGGGGAGCTGTTTTTT.

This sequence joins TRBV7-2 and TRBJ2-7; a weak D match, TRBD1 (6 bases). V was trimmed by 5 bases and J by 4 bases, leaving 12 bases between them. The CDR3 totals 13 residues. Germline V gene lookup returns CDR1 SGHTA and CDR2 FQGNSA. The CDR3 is CASSMGAVYEQYF. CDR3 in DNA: TGTGCCAGCAGCATGGGGGCAGTTTACGAGCAGTACTTC.

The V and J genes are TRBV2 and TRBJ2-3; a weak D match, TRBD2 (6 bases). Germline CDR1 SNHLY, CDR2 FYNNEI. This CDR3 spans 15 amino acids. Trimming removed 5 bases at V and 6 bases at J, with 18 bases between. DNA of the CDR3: TGTGCCAGCAGTCCGGCTAGCGTGGGGTACGATACGCAGTATTTT. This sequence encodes CASSPASVGYDTQYF.

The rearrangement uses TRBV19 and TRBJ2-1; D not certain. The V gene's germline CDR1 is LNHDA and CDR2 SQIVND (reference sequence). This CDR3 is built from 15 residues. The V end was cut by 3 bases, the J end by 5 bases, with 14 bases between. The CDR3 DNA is TGTGCCAGTAGTATCGGTTGGCCTGGGCACAATGAGCAGTTCTTC. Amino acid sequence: CASSIGWPGHNEQFF. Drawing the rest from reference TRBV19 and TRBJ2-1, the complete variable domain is DGGITQSPKYLFRKEGQNVTLSCEQNLNHDAMYWYRQDPGQGLRLIYYSQIVNDFQKGDIAEGYSVSREKKESFPLTVTSAQKNPTAFYLCASSIGWPGHNEQFFGPGTRLTVL.

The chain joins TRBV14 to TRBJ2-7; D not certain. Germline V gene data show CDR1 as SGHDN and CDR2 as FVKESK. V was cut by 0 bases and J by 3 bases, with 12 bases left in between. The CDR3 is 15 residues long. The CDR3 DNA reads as TGTGCCAGCAGCCAAGACAATACCTATGACTACGAGCAGTACTTC. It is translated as CASSQDNTYDYEQYF. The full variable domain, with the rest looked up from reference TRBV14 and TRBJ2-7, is EAGVTQFPSHSVIEKGQTVTLRCDPISGHDNLYWYRRVMGKEIKFLLHFVKESKQDESGMPNNRFLAERTGGTYSTLKVQPAELEDSGVYFCASSQDNTYDYEQYFGPGTRLTVT.

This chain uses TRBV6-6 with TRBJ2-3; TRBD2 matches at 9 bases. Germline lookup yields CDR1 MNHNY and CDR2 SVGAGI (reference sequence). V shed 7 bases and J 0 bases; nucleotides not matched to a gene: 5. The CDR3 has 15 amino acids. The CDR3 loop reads CASTRTSASTDTQYF. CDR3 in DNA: TGTGCCAGCACTCGGACTAGCGCTAGCACAGATACGCAGTATTTT.

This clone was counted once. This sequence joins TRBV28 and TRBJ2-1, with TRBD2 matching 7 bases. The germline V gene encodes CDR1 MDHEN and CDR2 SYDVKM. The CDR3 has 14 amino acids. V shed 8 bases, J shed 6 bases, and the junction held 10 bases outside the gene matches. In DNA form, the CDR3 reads TGTGCCAGCTCACGCGGGAGTGGCAGCAATGAGCAGTTCTTC. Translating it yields CASSRGSGSNEQFF.

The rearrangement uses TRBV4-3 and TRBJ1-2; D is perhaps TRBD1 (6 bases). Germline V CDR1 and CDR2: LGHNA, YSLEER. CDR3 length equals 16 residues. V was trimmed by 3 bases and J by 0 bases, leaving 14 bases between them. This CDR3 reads CASSQAGGGTNYGYTF. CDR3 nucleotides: TGCGCCAGCAGCCAGGCCGGGGGGGGCACTAACTATGGCTACACCTTC.

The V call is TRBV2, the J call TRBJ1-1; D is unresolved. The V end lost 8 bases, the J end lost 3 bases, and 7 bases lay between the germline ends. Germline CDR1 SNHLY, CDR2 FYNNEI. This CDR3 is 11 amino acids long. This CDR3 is CASGRDTEAFF. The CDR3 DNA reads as TGTGCCAGCGGGAGGGACACTGAAGCTTTCTTT.